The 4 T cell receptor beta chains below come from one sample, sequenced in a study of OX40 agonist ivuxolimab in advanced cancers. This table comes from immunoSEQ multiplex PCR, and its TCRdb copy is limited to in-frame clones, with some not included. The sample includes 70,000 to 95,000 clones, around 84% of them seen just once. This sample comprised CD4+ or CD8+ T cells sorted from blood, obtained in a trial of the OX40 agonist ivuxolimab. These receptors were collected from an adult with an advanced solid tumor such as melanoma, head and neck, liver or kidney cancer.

In DNA, the CDR3 is TGTGCCAGCAGCTTCCTGTCGAGCTCCTACGAGCAGTACTTC. Amino acids: CASSFLSSSYEQYF. The chain joins TRBV5-4 to TRBJ2-7; the D is unclear. With 2 bases removed from V and 0 bases from J, the gap between germline ends came to 9 bases. The CDR3 sequence is 14 residues long. Per the germline V gene, CDR1 is SGHNT and CDR2 is YYREEE (reference sequence).

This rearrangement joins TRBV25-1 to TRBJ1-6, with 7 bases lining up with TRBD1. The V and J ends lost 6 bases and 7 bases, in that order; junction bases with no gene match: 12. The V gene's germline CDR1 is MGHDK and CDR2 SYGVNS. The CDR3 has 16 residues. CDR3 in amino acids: CASRISGDRANSPLHF. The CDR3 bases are TGTGCCAGCAGGATCTCGGGCGACAGGGCGAATTCACCCCTCCACTTT.

The CDR3 region is CASSKGSSNQPQHF. CDR3 sequence (DNA): TGTGCCAGCAGCAAAGGAAGTAGCAATCAGCCCCAGCATTTT. The chain couples TRBV4-2 to TRBJ1-5; D gene unclear. V lost 5 bases to trimming and J lost 0 bases, with 8 bases between them. Germline V gene sequence: CDR1 LGHNA, CDR2 YNFKEQ. CDR3 length: 14 residues.

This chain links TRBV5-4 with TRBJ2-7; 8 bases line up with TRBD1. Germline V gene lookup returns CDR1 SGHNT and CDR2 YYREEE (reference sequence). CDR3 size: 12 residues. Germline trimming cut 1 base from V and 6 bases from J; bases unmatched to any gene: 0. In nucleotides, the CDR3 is TGTGCCAGCAGCTTGACAGGGGGCGAGCAGTACTTC. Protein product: CASSLTGGEQYF.